Listed below are T cell receptor beta chains from one sample, sequenced in a study of blood T cell repertoires in COVID-19. TCRdb's copy holds only in-frame clones and misses some; the assay was immunoSEQ multiplex PCR. The table lists 200,000 to 300,000 clones, 81% of them singletons. The sequenced sample consisted of peripheral blood. These receptors were taken from a woman aged 80 or over with acute or convalescent COVID-19. Both conserved end residues are part of each CDR3. The D gene is left open where the match is weak. Some rows mark clone size as missing; the rest say once, few, many or name a class of expanded clone.

DNA,CDR3,J,D,size,V
TGTGCCAGCAAAAGCGGTGGGCCTCATTCCTACAATGAGCAGTTCTTC,CASKSGGPHSYNEQFF,TRBJ2-1,NA,once,TRBV5-6
TGTGCCAGCAGCTTCCAGGACTCTGGAAACACCATATATTTT,CASSFQDSGNTIYF,TRBJ1-3,NA,NA,TRBV7-9
TGTGCCAGCAGCCCGGGACAGATCTCCTACAATGAGCAGTTCTTC,CASSPGQISYNEQFF,TRBJ2-1,TRBD1,once,TRBV7-9
TGTGCCAGCAGCCTCCGGTGGCGGGTAGATAAGACCCAGTACTTC,CASSLRWRVDKTQYF,TRBJ2-5,NA,NA,TRBV6-2/TRBV6-3
TGTGCCAGCAGCTTAGTCCTGGGAGGGTCAGGTGAGCAGTTCTTC,CASSLVLGGSGEQFF,TRBJ2-1,TRBD2,NA,TRBV7-9
TGTGCCAGCAGTTACTCGGACGGGCAGGGGGGCTATGGCTACACCTTC,CASSYSDGQGGYGYTF,TRBJ1-2,TRBD1,NA,TRBV6-5
TGTGCCTGGAGTAGTGGCGGAAGCTCTGGGGCCAACGTCCTGACTTTC,CAWSSGGSSGANVLTF,TRBJ2-6,NA,NA,TRBV30
TGTGCCAGCAGTTACTCGATTCAGGGCGATCAGCCCCAGCATTTT,CASSYSIQGDQPQHF,TRBJ1-5,NA,NA,TRBV6-5
TGTGCCGCAAACGGTAGCAATCAGCCCCAGCATTTT,CAANGSNQPQHF,TRBJ1-5,NA,NA,TRBV6-6
TGTGCCAGCCGCACAGGGGCCTACGAGCAGTACTTC,CASRTGAYEQYF,TRBJ2-7,TRBD1,NA,TRBV6-5
TGTGCCAGTAGTATGGAGGGGCCCTACGAGCAGTACTTC,CASSMEGPYEQYF,TRBJ2-7,NA,NA,TRBV19
TGTGCCAGCAGGGCGGGGCCCGACTACGAGCAGTACTTC,CASRAGPDYEQYF,TRBJ2-7,NA,NA,TRBV28
TGTGCCAGCACCGTGACAGGCGGTGGCAATCAGCCCCAGCATTTT,CASTVTGGGNQPQHF,TRBJ1-5,NA,once,TRBV28
TGTGCCAGCAGTCCCTGGACAGGGGCAGGGGGAGCCCAGCATTTT,CASSPWTGAGGAQHF,TRBJ1-5,TRBD1,NA,TRBV27
TGTGCCAGCAGACTAAGGGGCCCTATTGGCTACACCTTC,CASRLRGPIGYTF,TRBJ1-2,NA,NA,TRBV28
TGTGCCAGCGAACAGGGGGGAGGCTACACCTTC,CASEQGGGYTF,TRBJ1-2,TRBD1,NA,TRBV7-3
TGTGCCAGCAGCTTAGTTTGGGACAGGGATCCCAATGAGCAGTTCTTC,CASSLVWDRDPNEQFF,TRBJ2-1,TRBD1,few,TRBV11-3
TGTGCCAGCAGCCACAACACAGATACGCAGTATTTT,CASSHNTDTQYF,TRBJ2-3,NA,NA,TRBV14
TGTGCCAGTACCTTGCAGGGGGCCGGGGAGCTGTTTTTT,CASTLQGAGELFF,TRBJ2-2,TRBD1,NA,TRBV19
TGTGCCAGCAGTTTTCGCGGAAAAGAGACCCAGTACTTC,CASSFRGKETQYF,TRBJ2-5,NA,NA,TRBV27
TGTGCCAGCATCACAGGCTCGGGGGGGAGCTCCTACGAGCAGTACTTC,CASITGSGGSSYEQYF,TRBJ2-7,TRBD2,NA,TRBV28
TGTGCCAGCAGTCCCTGGGGCAGTAGGAATCAGCCCCAGCATTTT,CASSPWGSRNQPQHF,TRBJ1-5,NA,NA,TRBV28
TGTGCCAGCCGGGTCTATAATTCACCCCTCCACTTT,CASRVYNSPLHF,TRBJ1-6,NA,few,TRBV2
TGTGCCAGTAGTAAGAGGGTAGGCTCCTCAGATACGCAGTATTTT,CASSKRVGSSDTQYF,TRBJ2-3,NA,once,TRBV19
TGTGCCAGCAGACAAACAGGGGGCGGACTGAACACTGAAGCTTTCTTT,CASRQTGGGLNTEAFF,TRBJ1-1,TRBD1,NA,TRBV5-4
TGTGCCAGCAGCAAAGCGGACAGCCAAACTTTT,CASSKADSQTF,TRBJ2-3,NA,NA,TRBV21-1
TGTGCCAGCATGGGACAGGGGGAATCTCTCCATAATTCACCCCTCCACTTT,CASMGQGESLHNSPLHF,TRBJ1-6,TRBD1,NA,TRBV25-1
TGCGCCAGCAGCTTGCGGCAGGATATCGATGGCTACACCTTC,CASSLRQDIDGYTF,TRBJ1-2,NA,NA,TRBV5-1
TGTGCCACCAGTGATTTGAAGGGGACTAGCGGGAACAATGAGCAGTTCTTC,CATSDLKGTSGNNEQFF,TRBJ2-1,TRBD2,once,TRBV24-1
TGTGCCAGCAGCCTAAAGGACAGGGAGGGCGAGCAGTACTTC,CASSLKDREGEQYF,TRBJ2-7,NA,once,TRBV3-1/TRBV3-2
TGTGCCAGCAGCGCAGACACGAACACTGAAGCTTTCTTT,CASSADTNTEAFF,TRBJ1-1,NA,NA,TRBV5-4
TGTGCCAGCAGCCCAAGCGGGGGGGCGTACGAGCAGTACTTC,CASSPSGGAYEQYF,TRBJ2-7,TRBD2,few,TRBV3-1/TRBV3-2
TGTGCCAGCAGCTTTCAGGGGCCCACCTACAATGAGCAGTTCTTC,CASSFQGPTYNEQFF,TRBJ2-1,NA,NA,TRBV7-8
TGTGCCAGCTTCTTAGGCGGCATGAACACTGAAGCTTTCTTT,CASFLGGMNTEAFF,TRBJ1-1,NA,NA,TRBV7-9
TGTGCCATCAGCGCAGGGAGGGAACACATGAACACTGAAGCTTTCTTT,CAISAGREHMNTEAFF,TRBJ1-1,NA,few,TRBV10-3
TGTGCCAGCAGCACAGGGTTGGCGGGTTACACCGGGGAGCTGTTTTTT,CASSTGLAGYTGELFF,TRBJ2-2,NA,NA,TRBV11-2
TGTGCCAGCAGCTCCCGGACAGGGTTCAATCAGCCCCAGCATTTT,CASSSRTGFNQPQHF,TRBJ1-5,TRBD1,NA,TRBV5-6
TGTGCCAGCAGCTTAGGCCCAGGAACACCAATTTGGAACACCGGGGAGCTGTTTTTT,CASSLGPGTPIWNTGELFF,TRBJ2-2,NA,NA,TRBV7-9
TGTGCCAGCAGCAACAGCTCGGACAGACCCTACAATGAGCAGTTCTTC,CASSNSSDRPYNEQFF,TRBJ2-1,NA,NA,TRBV21-1
TGCGCCAGCAGCCTAGGGGTGAACACTGAAGCTTTCTTT,CASSLGVNTEAFF,TRBJ1-1,NA,NA,TRBV5-1
TGTGCCTCCTCCGGGGGCGGGGGAGCGGGCAATCAGCCCCAGCATTTT,CASSGGGGAGNQPQHF,TRBJ1-5,NA,NA,TRBV30
TGTGCCAGCTCACCCGGGACAGATAACAATGAGCAGTTCTTC,CASSPGTDNNEQFF,TRBJ2-1,TRBD1,NA,TRBV18
TGTGCCAGCAGTTTAGATAGAAATAATGAAAAACTGTTTTTT,CASSLDRNNEKLFF,TRBJ1-4,NA,NA,TRBV27
TGCGCCAGCAGCCAAGATTCACAGGGTTATTCACCCCTCCACTTT,CASSQDSQGYSPLHF,TRBJ1-6,NA,NA,TRBV4-1
TGTGCCAGCAGCATGAGGACAGCAGTCAACACCGGGGAGCTGTTTTTT,CASSMRTAVNTGELFF,TRBJ2-2,NA,NA,TRBV7-3
TGTGCCAGCAGCGTAATGGCGGGGGAGCGGGAGAACCAGTACTTC,CASSVMAGERENQYF,TRBJ2-5,TRBD2,NA,TRBV9
TGTGCCAGCAGTCCGGTGGTTACTGAAAAACTGTTTTTT,CASSPVVTEKLFF,TRBJ1-4,NA,NA,TRBV12-3/TRBV12-4
TGTGCCAGCCGCCTGGGACAGGGGGGCACTGAAGCTTTCTTT,CASRLGQGGTEAFF,TRBJ1-1,TRBD1,NA,TRBV6-5
TGTGCCAGCAGCTTGGCCGGCAGGGGTACTGAAGCTTTCTTT,CASSLAGRGTEAFF,TRBJ1-1,NA,NA,TRBV5-6
TGTGCCAGCAGGGTCCAGGGTGCAGAGACCCAGTACTTC,CASRVQGAETQYF,TRBJ2-5,NA,NA,TRBV27
TGCGCCAGCAGGCAGGGGCCCCAAAGCCCCTATAGCAATCAGCCCCAGCATTTT,CASRQGPQSPYSNQPQHF,TRBJ1-5,NA,few,TRBV5-1